Presented here are 26 T cell receptor beta chains from one specimen sequenced in a study of cytomegalovirus exposure and HLA in healthy donors. In the PCR, 60 Vbeta and 13 Jbeta primers were used. The data were produced by immunoSEQ multiplex PCR, yet TCRdb's version contains in-frame clones alone and is incomplete. In the table there are about 130,000 clones, 60% to 80% of which are singletons. Sequences were obtained from PBMCs. The source is a woman aged 45-59 years in good health and CMV-seronegative.

The gene calls are TRBV7-6 and TRBJ2-2; 9 nucleotides line up with TRBD2. V trimming: 1 base; J trimming: 3 bases; junction bases outside the gene matches: 9. Germline CDR1 reads SGHVS; CDR2 reads FNYEAQ. The CDR3 has 18 residues. This chain's CDR3 is CASSLVPVAGGYTGELFF. The CDR3 nucleotides read TGTGCCAGCAGCTTAGTTCCTGTGGCGGGAGGGTACACCGGGGAGCTGTTTTTT.

Ten or more counts support this clone. This chain joins TRBV29-1 and TRBJ2-1; 7 bases fit TRBD1. Unmatched junction bases numbered 9, after V lost 7 bases and J lost 15 bases. Germline V gene data show CDR1 as SQVTM and CDR2 as ANQGSEA. CDR3 length equals 10 residues. Here the CDR3 reads CSAGTGERFF. Written as DNA, the CDR3 is TGCAGCGCAGGAACAGGGGAGAGGTTCTTC.

This chain connects TRBV28 to TRBJ1-5, with D possibly matching TRBD1 (5 bases). Germline V gives CDR1 MDHEN, CDR2 SYDVKM. Trimming removed 5 bases from V and 3 bases from J, with 17 bases in between. This CDR3 spans 16 amino acids. CDR3 sequence reads: CASSGWGGNINQPQHF. The CDR3 DNA reads TGTGCCAGCAGTGGTTGGGGGGGGAATATCAATCAGCCCCAGCATTTT.

Concerning this clone itself: Within the sample, other DNA sequences also encode this same CDR3. This sequence joins TRBV7-9 and TRBJ2-7; no clear D. V shed 1 base and J shed 2 bases, with 3 bases lying between them. Germline CDR1 is SEHNR and CDR2 is FQNEAQ (reference sequence). The CDR3 contains 12 residues. In DNA form, the CDR3 reads TGTGCCAGCAGCTTAGGAGCCTACGAGCAGTACTTC. Translation gives CASSLGAYEQYF.

The DNA of the CDR3 is TGTGCCAGCAGTCCCACTCGACTAGCGGGAGGCACAGATGAGCAGTTCTTC. Translating gives CASSPTRLAGGTDEQFF. This chain links TRBV27 with TRBJ2-1; 13 nucleotides match TRBD2. Germline V gene lookup returns CDR1 MNHEY and CDR2 SMNVEV (reference sequence). The CDR3 contains 17 residues. J gave up 8 bases and V 5 bases, and 12 bases lay outside the gene matches.

The V gene is TRBV27, the J gene TRBJ1-2; TRBD1 agrees at 10 bases. The CDR3 has 11 amino acids. The trim removed 9 bases at V and 14 bases at J, leaving 9 bases unmatched. Germline V lookup: CDR1 MNHEY, CDR2 SMNVEV (reference sequence). Written as DNA, the CDR3 is TGTGCCAGAGAGGGACAGGGGACGAAAACCTTC. Translation gives CAREGQGTKTF.

This clone was seen once. Mismatch with germline at one junction end may stem from a read error. The J gene is TRBJ2-7, the V gene TRBV13, with D possibly TRBD1 on 5 matching bases. From germline, CDR1 is PRHDT and CDR2 FYEKMQ (reference sequence). This CDR3 region has 13 residues. The CDR3 protein is CASNLTRAYEQYF. The DNA for the CDR3 is TGTGCCAGCAACTTAACCAGGGCCTACGAGCAGTACTTC.

The rearrangement uses TRBV5-1 and TRBJ2-3, with D possibly matching TRBD2 (6 bases). Trimming pared 6 bases from V and 0 bases from J, leaving 17 bases between. The CDR3 has 16 amino acids. CDR1 is SGHRS, CDR2 YFSETQ, per germline. The CDR3 sequence is CASTLDLSGSTDTQYF. DNA of the CDR3: TGCGCCAGCACCCTCGATTTGAGCGGGAGCACAGATACGCAGTATTTT.

The chain uses TRBV19 and TRBJ2-3; D is perhaps TRBD1 (6 bases). The germline V gene encodes CDR1 LNHDA and CDR2 SQIVND (reference sequence). This CDR3 spans 15 amino acids. V gave up 6 bases and J gave up 3 bases, with 16 bases separating them. The CDR3 DNA follows: TGTGCCAGTAGCCCCCAGGGGTTTGGTACAGATACGCAGTATTTT. This codes for CASSPQGFGTDTQYF.

Of note for this clone: Germline and junction disagree at one end, which may indicate a read error. The J gene is TRBJ2-7, the V gene TRBV25-1, with D hard to call. Germline lookup yields CDR1 MGHDK and CDR2 SYGVNS. This CDR3 spans 11 amino acids. Here the CDR3 reads CASSGNYERYF. The CDR3 bases are TGTGCCAGCAGTGGCAACTACGAGCGGTACTTC.

The chain links TRBV29-1 to TRBJ2-1; D might be TRBD2 (7 bases). The CDR3 extends over 14 amino acids. In germline, CDR1 is SQVTM, CDR2 ANQGSEA. The V and J ends lost 3 bases and 7 bases respectively, with 16 bases between them. The CDR3 reads CSVDGGGIGNEQFF. CDR3 DNA: TGCAGCGTTGATGGGGGGGGCATAGGGAATGAGCAGTTCTTC.

This clone was observed a few times. CDR3 protein: CASSLTGNEQFF. The CDR3 DNA sequence: TGTGCCAGCAGCTTAACCGGGAATGAGCAGTTCTTC. The chain has TRBV7-3 and TRBJ2-1; no clear D. Germline CDR1 SGHTA, CDR2 FQGTGA. V was trimmed by 0 bases and J by 7 bases, leaving 4 bases between them. This CDR3 comprises 12 residues.

This chain uses TRBV20-1 with TRBJ1-2; weak D call: TRBD1 (5 bases). The germline V gene has CDR1 DFQATT and CDR2 SNEGSKA (reference sequence). There are 11 residues in the CDR3. V was trimmed by 4 bases and J by 4 bases, leaving 7 bases between them. CDR3 sequence (DNA): TGCAGTGCTACTAGGGGCTATGGCTACACCTTC. Protein product: CSATRGYGYTF.

The J gene is TRBJ1-1, the V gene TRBV11-3, with a weak D call TRBD1 (5 bases). V dropped 4 bases and J dropped 0 bases, with 6 bases sitting between them. In germline, CDR1 is SGHNT, CDR2 YENEEA. The CDR3 has 13 amino acids. The CDR3 loop reads CASSWTLNTEAFF. CDR3 DNA: TGTGCCAGCAGCTGGACACTGAACACTGAAGCTTTCTTT.

The rearrangement joins TRBV19 to TRBJ2-4; D gene unclear. The CDR3 spans 17 residues. CDR1 is LNHDA and CDR2 is SQIVND in the germline V gene (reference sequence). The germline V and J ends were trimmed by 3 bases and 1 base, with 16 bases remaining between them. The CDR3, as DNA: TGTGCCAGTAGTATCCGTGTCACCATCGCGGCCAAAAACATTCAGTACTTC. Translation gives CASSIRVTIAAKNIQYF.

The V gene is TRBV6-5, the J gene TRBJ2-7; D may be TRBD2 (6 bases). Trimming pared 5 bases from V and 6 bases from J, leaving 14 bases between. The germline V gene has CDR1 MNHEY and CDR2 SVGAGI. The CDR3 has 13 amino acids. The CDR3 bases are TGTGCCAGCAGTCCCCGGGGGACTGGCGAGCAGTACTTC. It encodes CASSPRGTGEQYF.

The rearrangement uses TRBV6-5 and TRBJ2-3; 14 bases agree with TRBD2. The CDR3 is made up of 13 amino acids. Looked up from germline, CDR1 is MNHEY and CDR2 is SVGAGI. The ends lost 8 bases at V and 5 bases at J; junction bases unmatched: 0. The CDR3 reads CASGTSGRDTQYF. As DNA, the CDR3 is TGTGCCAGCGGGACTAGCGGGAGAGATACGCAGTATTTT.

V and J are TRBV28 and TRBJ2-5; no clear D. The J call is doubtful: the DNA matches TRBJ2-7 better. CDR1 is MDHEN and CDR2 is SYDVKM in the germline V gene. The CDR3 has 14 amino acids. The CDR3 DNA follows: TGTGCCAGCAGCCTTGGTGGGCTCGTCCACGAGCAGTACTTC. Its protein is CASSLGGLVHEQYF.

The CDR3 protein is CASNRGLAGDSGLYNEQFF. CDR3 nucleotide sequence: TGTGCCAGTAACCGGGGACTAGCGGGAGATAGTGGGCTATACAATGAGCAGTTCTTC. The V call is TRBV19, the J call TRBJ2-1; 14 positions match TRBD2. Germline CDR1 LNHDA, CDR2 SQIVND (reference sequence). The V and J ends lost 7 bases and 4 bases, in that order; junction bases with no gene match: 15. CDR3 length: 19 amino acids.

This clone was picked up a small number of times. The V gene is TRBV11-2, the J gene TRBJ2-7, with D hard to call. The CDR3 runs 14 residues. Germline V gene lookup returns CDR1 SGHAT and CDR2 FQNNGV. V lost 0 bases to trimming and J lost 5 bases, with 11 bases between them. In nucleotides, the CDR3 is TGTGCCAGCAGCTTAGATAGAAGTATGGACGAGCAGTACTTC. It specifies CASSLDRSMDEQYF.

In its sample, this clone was seen once. This sequence joins TRBV13 and TRBJ2-7; a weak D match, TRBD2 (6 bases). Trimming took 4 bases from V and 2 from J, leaving 12 bases between them. The CDR3 has 14 residues. Germline loops: CDR1 PRHDT, CDR2 FYEKMQ (reference sequence). CDR3 region: CASSSGTQPYEQYF. For the CDR3, the DNA is TGTGCCAGCAGCTCCGGGACTCAACCCTACGAGCAGTACTTC.

V gene TRBV29-1 combines with J gene TRBJ1-1; 8 bases line up with TRBD1. This CDR3 spans 14 amino acids. Trimming removed 6 bases from V and 0 bases from J; junction bases left unmatched: 6. The germline gives CDR1 SQVTM, CDR2 ANQGSEA. The CDR3 loop is CSVDRDQVNTEAFF. The DNA for the CDR3 is TGCAGCGTGGACAGGGATCAAGTGAACACTGAAGCTTTCTTT.

This CDR3 reads CASSLPGETNEKLFF. In DNA form, the CDR3 reads TGTGCCAGCAGCTTACCGGGGGAAACTAATGAAAAACTGTTTTTT. The J gene is TRBJ1-4, the V gene TRBV7-6; D perhaps matches TRBD1 (5 bases). Germline V gene data show CDR1 as SGHVS and CDR2 as FNYEAQ. The CDR3 runs to 15 residues. With 2 bases removed from V and 1 base from J, the gap between germline ends came to 8 bases.

This clone was observed a few times. The chain couples TRBV18 to TRBJ1-2; maybe TRBD1 (6 bases). Trimming pared 1 base from V and 6 bases from J, leaving 9 bases between. The CDR3 consists of 13 residues. Germline V CDR1 and CDR2: KGHSH, LQKENI. The CDR3 loop reads CASSPQGDDGYTF. CDR3 in DNA: TGTGCCAGCTCACCACAGGGGGACGATGGCTACACCTTC.

This rearrangement joins TRBV7-9 to TRBJ2-1; maybe TRBD2 (6 bases). This CDR3 is built from 15 residues. Trimming pared 4 bases from V and 4 bases from J, leaving 14 bases between. Germline V gene sequence: CDR1 SEHNR, CDR2 FQNEAQ (reference sequence). The CDR3 sequence: CASSSGGPTYNEQFF. CDR3 DNA sequence: TGTGCCAGCAGCTCCGGGGGACCGACTTACAATGAGCAGTTCTTC. Variable domain in full (rest from reference TRBV7-9 and TRBJ2-1): DTGVSQNPRHKITKRGQNVTFRCDPISEHNRLYWYRQTLGQGPEFLTYFQNEAQLEKSRLLSDRFSAERPKGSFSTLEIQRTEQGDSAMYLCASSSGGPTYNEQFFGPGTRLTVL.

This sequence joins TRBV19 and TRBJ1-2; 7 nucleotides agree with TRBD1. The V and J ends lost 6 bases and 7 bases, in that order; junction bases with no gene match: 8. Germline V lookup: CDR1 LNHDA, CDR2 SQIVND (reference sequence). This CDR3 has 13 amino acids. CDR3 nucleotides: TGTGCCAGTAGGCGGACAGGCTTGGCTGGCTACACCTTC. It specifies CASRRTGLAGYTF. The whole variable domain, remainder taken from reference TRBV19 and TRBJ1-2, is DGGITQSPKYLFRKEGQNVTLSCEQNLNHDAMYWYRQDPGQGLRLIYYSQIVNDFQKGDIAEGYSVSREKKESFPLTVTSAQKNPTAFYLCASRRTGLAGYTFGSGTRLTVV.